This T cell receptor beta chain is drawn from a study of blood T cells in healthy people across ages. A sample-barcoded 5' primer and a J-beta primer mix were used in a second PCR of about 7 to 12 cycles. TCRdb used MiXCR to reprocess the 5' RACE reads, holding one entry per CDR3 protein. Of about 1.8 million distinct CDR3 sequences listed, about 49% were seen once; the top ten hold about 2.1%. Sequences were obtained from blood. The sequence was collected from a woman aged 40 to 50 in good health.

This CDR3 reads CSASNQENYGYTF. The CDR3, as DNA: TGCAGTGCTAGTAACCAGGAAAACTATGGCTACACCTTC. V usage is TRBV20-1 and J usage is TRBJ1-2; D uncertain. Trimming left V 3 bases short and J 2 bases short, with 10 bases between. CDR3 length: 13 residues. The germline gives CDR1 DFQATT, CDR2 SNEGSKA (reference sequence).